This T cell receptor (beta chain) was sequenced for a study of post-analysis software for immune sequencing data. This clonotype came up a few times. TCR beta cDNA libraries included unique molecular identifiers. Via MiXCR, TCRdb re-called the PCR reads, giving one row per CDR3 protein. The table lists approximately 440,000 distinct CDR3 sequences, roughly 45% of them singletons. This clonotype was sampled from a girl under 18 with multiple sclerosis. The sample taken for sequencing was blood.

The CDR3 coding sequence is TGCAGTGCGATGGACTGGTTATCCTACGAGCAGTACTTC. Encoded protein: CSAMDWLSYEQYF. J is TRBJ2-7 and V is TRBV20-1, with D possibly matching TRBD2 (5 bases). The germline CDR1 and CDR2 sequences are DFQATT and SNEGSKA (reference sequence). The CDR3 sequence is 13 residues long. V lost 6 bases to trimming and J lost 1 base, with 13 bases between them.